This is a list of T cell receptor beta chains from one sample in a study of response to subunit inactivated influenza vaccine. TCRdb reprocessed the RT-PCR reads via MiXCR and lists one record per CDR3 protein. Of more than 450,000 distinct CDR3 sequences listed, about 7.6% are singletons. The sample was PBMCs from blood, taken around 25 months after vaccination. Receptor source: a man aged 50 to 69 who received an inactivated influenza vaccine. The CDR3 runs from the conserved cysteine through the conserved F or W. Each record gives: J gene, D gene, V gene, CDR3 length, clone size, CDR3 DNA, CDR3 protein. D genes are given only for firm matches. Clone size is shown for a subset of rows, as once, few, many or a class of expanded clone.

j_call: TRBJ2-3; d_call: NA; v_call: TRBV7-9; cdr3_length: 15; clone_size: few; cdr3_nt: TGTGCCAGCAGCGGACATGGAACTAGCACAGATACGCAGTATTTT; cdr3_aa: CASSGHGTSTDTQYF
j_call: TRBJ2-1; d_call: NA; v_call: TRBV11-2; cdr3_length: 15; clone_size: few; cdr3_nt: TGTGCCAGCAGCAGGACAAGCAGCTCCTACAATGAGCAGTTCTTC; cdr3_aa: CASSRTSSSYNEQFF
j_call: TRBJ1-1; d_call: TRBD1; v_call: TRBV10-2; cdr3_length: 13; clone_size: NA; cdr3_nt: TGCGCCAGCAGTGCACAGGGGGCCACTGAAGCTTTCTTT; cdr3_aa: CASSAQGATEAFF
j_call: TRBJ2-1; d_call: NA; v_call: TRBV20-1; cdr3_length: 14; clone_size: few; cdr3_nt: TGCAGTGCTAGTAAACCAGTCCCAAACAATGAGCAGTTCTTC; cdr3_aa: CSASKPVPNNEQFF
j_call: TRBJ2-7; d_call: TRBD1; v_call: TRBV7-9; cdr3_length: 15; clone_size: many; cdr3_nt: TGTGCCAGCAGCGCCCTAGGACAGGGAAACAACGAGCAGTACTTC; cdr3_aa: CASSALGQGNNEQYF
j_call: TRBJ1-2; d_call: NA; v_call: TRBV6-5; cdr3_length: 17; clone_size: NA; cdr3_nt: TGTGCCAGCAGTTACATCGGTCAATACCTGGCGAACTATGGCTACACCTTC; cdr3_aa: CASSYIGQYLANYGYTF
j_call: TRBJ2-7; d_call: NA; v_call: TRBV10-3; cdr3_length: 12; clone_size: few; cdr3_nt: TGTGCCATCAGTGAGGGGGGGCACGAGCAGTACTTC; cdr3_aa: CAISEGGHEQYF
j_call: TRBJ2-1; d_call: TRBD2; v_call: TRBV27; cdr3_length: 15; clone_size: few; cdr3_nt: TGTGCCAGCAGTTTGGGACTAGCGAACGCCAATGAGCAGTTCTTC; cdr3_aa: CASSLGLANANEQFF
j_call: TRBJ1-6; d_call: NA; v_call: TRBV4-2; cdr3_length: 18; clone_size: few; cdr3_nt: TGTGCCAGCAGCACGGGCCCGGGCAGCGGCTCCTATAATTCACCCCTCCACTTT; cdr3_aa: CASSTGPGSGSYNSPLHF
j_call: TRBJ2-2; d_call: NA; v_call: TRBV28; cdr3_length: 16; clone_size: few; cdr3_nt: TGTGCCAGCAGTGACCCCCCGGACTCGAACACCGGGGAGCTGTTTTTT; cdr3_aa: CASSDPPDSNTGELFF
j_call: TRBJ2-7; d_call: NA; v_call: TRBV3-1; cdr3_length: 17; clone_size: few; cdr3_nt: TGTGCCAGCAGCCAAGGACAAATGGACAGAACTTCCTACGAGCAGTACTTC; cdr3_aa: CASSQGQMDRTSYEQYF
j_call: TRBJ2-3; d_call: NA; v_call: TRBV5-4; cdr3_length: 14; clone_size: NA; cdr3_nt: TGTGCCAGCAGCTTCAGGAAAGCCCAAGATACGCAGTATTTT; cdr3_aa: CASSFRKAQDTQYF
j_call: TRBJ1-2; d_call: TRBD1; v_call: TRBV5-6; cdr3_length: 18; clone_size: many; cdr3_nt: TGTGCCAGCAGCTCTCAATCGTTCGGGACAGCGACTAACTATGGCTACACCTTC; cdr3_aa: CASSSQSFGTATNYGYTF
j_call: TRBJ2-3; d_call: NA; v_call: TRBV6-1; cdr3_length: 16; clone_size: NA; cdr3_nt: TGTGCCAGCAGTGAAATGAGGAGCCGCGGCACAGATACGCAGTATTTT; cdr3_aa: CASSEMRSRGTDTQYF
j_call: TRBJ2-7; d_call: NA; v_call: TRBV4-1; cdr3_length: 15; clone_size: NA; cdr3_nt: TGCGCCAGCAGCCAAGATGGGGCCGTCGGCTACGAGCAGTACTTC; cdr3_aa: CASSQDGAVGYEQYF
j_call: TRBJ2-7; d_call: TRBD2; v_call: TRBV27; cdr3_length: 14; clone_size: NA; cdr3_nt: TGTGCCAGCAGTTACAGACCTACTAGCGCAGAGCAGTACTTC; cdr3_aa: CASSYRPTSAEQYF
j_call: TRBJ2-2; d_call: TRBD1; v_call: TRBV5-1; cdr3_length: 15; clone_size: few; cdr3_nt: TGCGCCAGCAGCTCCACAGGGGGCGCGGCCGGGGAGCTGTTTTTT; cdr3_aa: CASSSTGGAAGELFF
j_call: TRBJ1-1; d_call: NA; v_call: TRBV3-1; cdr3_length: 14; clone_size: few; cdr3_nt: TGTGCCAGCAGCCAGCTCCTGGAGGTCACTGAAGCTTTCTTT; cdr3_aa: CASSQLLEVTEAFF
j_call: TRBJ2-1; d_call: NA; v_call: TRBV5-5; cdr3_length: 14; clone_size: many; cdr3_nt: TGTGCCAGCAGCGGGGGAGGAGTATACAATGAGCAGTTCTTC; cdr3_aa: CASSGGGVYNEQFF
j_call: TRBJ2-6; d_call: NA; v_call: TRBV29-1; cdr3_length: 16; clone_size: few; cdr3_nt: TGCAGCGCGCCGGCCAATGGCTTCTCTGGGGCCAACGTCCTGACTTTC; cdr3_aa: CSAPANGFSGANVLTF
j_call: TRBJ1-1; d_call: TRBD1; v_call: TRBV20-1; cdr3_length: 13; clone_size: few; cdr3_nt: TGCAGTGCTAGAGATGGACCGGGACAGAAAGCTTTCTTT; cdr3_aa: CSARDGPGQKAFF
j_call: TRBJ2-1; d_call: TRBD2; v_call: TRBV5-1; cdr3_length: 14; clone_size: few; cdr3_nt: TGCGCCAGCAGCCCGGGGGGTCGGGAAAATGAGCAGTTCTTC; cdr3_aa: CASSPGGRENEQFF
j_call: TRBJ2-1; d_call: NA; v_call: TRBV2; cdr3_length: 11; clone_size: many; cdr3_nt: TGTGCCAGCAAAGGACGGGCGGAGCAGTTCTTC; cdr3_aa: CASKGRAEQFF
j_call: TRBJ2-7; d_call: NA; v_call: TRBV20-1; cdr3_length: 13; clone_size: many; cdr3_nt: TGCAGTGCCCAGCCAGGGATCGTTGACGAGCAGTACTTC; cdr3_aa: CSAQPGIVDEQYF
j_call: TRBJ2-3; d_call: TRBD1; v_call: TRBV6-1; cdr3_length: 15; clone_size: few; cdr3_nt: TGTGCCAGCAGCCACGGACAGGGTGTAACAGATACGCAGTATTTT; cdr3_aa: CASSHGQGVTDTQYF
j_call: TRBJ2-1; d_call: TRBD2; v_call: TRBV4-3; cdr3_length: 15; clone_size: few; cdr3_nt: TGCGCCAGCACACCCGGACTAGCGGTATACAATGAGCAGTTCTTC; cdr3_aa: CASTPGLAVYNEQFF
j_call: TRBJ2-2; d_call: TRBD2; v_call: TRBV24-1; cdr3_length: 16; clone_size: NA; cdr3_nt: TGTGCCACCAGTGGTACTAGCGGGAGTCAGGCCGGGGAGCTGTTTTTT; cdr3_aa: CATSGTSGSQAGELFF
j_call: TRBJ1-4; d_call: NA; v_call: TRBV25-1; cdr3_length: 15; clone_size: many; cdr3_nt: TGTGCCAGCAGTGAATATGGGGGAAGGATCGAAAAACTGTTTTTT; cdr3_aa: CASSEYGGRIEKLFF
j_call: TRBJ1-4; d_call: TRBD1; v_call: TRBV6-1; cdr3_length: 14; clone_size: many; cdr3_nt: TGTGCCAGCACCTCGACAGGGCTTAGGGAAAAACTGTTTTTT; cdr3_aa: CASTSTGLREKLFF
j_call: TRBJ1-5; d_call: NA; v_call: TRBV12-3/TRBV12-4; cdr3_length: 16; clone_size: few; cdr3_nt: TGTGCCAGCAGTTTAGATCAGGCGGAGAGCAATCAGCCCCAGCATTTT; cdr3_aa: CASSLDQAESNQPQHF
j_call: TRBJ1-3; d_call: NA; v_call: TRBV10-3; cdr3_length: 13; clone_size: NA; cdr3_nt: TGTGCCATCAGTGAGTCCCCTCGAAACACCATATATTTT; cdr3_aa: CAISESPRNTIYF
j_call: TRBJ2-1; d_call: NA; v_call: TRBV7-2; cdr3_length: 13; clone_size: NA; cdr3_nt: TGTGCCAGCAGCTCCCCGCGGAAAAATGAGCAGTTCTTC; cdr3_aa: CASSSPRKNEQFF
j_call: TRBJ1-3; d_call: NA; v_call: TRBV20-1; cdr3_length: 12; clone_size: NA; cdr3_nt: TGCAGTGCTAGGGAGAACGGAAACACCATATATTTT; cdr3_aa: CSARENGNTIYF
j_call: TRBJ2-3; d_call: NA; v_call: TRBV15; cdr3_length: 15; clone_size: few; cdr3_nt: TGTGCCACCAGCAGAGACAGGGTGTACACAGATACGCAGTATTTT; cdr3_aa: CATSRDRVYTDTQYF
j_call: TRBJ2-5; d_call: NA; v_call: TRBV7-2; cdr3_length: 17; clone_size: few; cdr3_nt: TGTGCCAGCAGCTTATCTCGCACCGGGACAACCAAAGAGACCCAGTACTTC; cdr3_aa: CASSLSRTGTTKETQYF
j_call: TRBJ1-2; d_call: TRBD1; v_call: TRBV4-3; cdr3_length: 13; clone_size: few; cdr3_nt: TGCGCCAGCAGCGCAGGGACAGGGGTAGGCTACACCTTC; cdr3_aa: CASSAGTGVGYTF
j_call: TRBJ1-2; d_call: NA; v_call: TRBV2; cdr3_length: 13; clone_size: many; cdr3_nt: TGTGCCAGCAATATTGACAGAAACTATGGCTACACCTTC; cdr3_aa: CASNIDRNYGYTF
j_call: TRBJ2-1; d_call: NA; v_call: TRBV7-2; cdr3_length: 16; clone_size: NA; cdr3_nt: TGTGCCAGCAGCTTAAGTAGCGGTGGGGTCTACAATGAGCAGTTCTTC; cdr3_aa: CASSLSSGGVYNEQFF
j_call: TRBJ2-5; d_call: NA; v_call: TRBV25-1; cdr3_length: 14; clone_size: NA; cdr3_nt: TGTGCCAGCAGTCTCCAGGCGGGTGGGGAGACCCAGTACTTC; cdr3_aa: CASSLQAGGETQYF
j_call: TRBJ2-1; d_call: TRBD2; v_call: TRBV12-3/TRBV12-4; cdr3_length: 15; clone_size: many; cdr3_nt: TGTGCCAGCAGTCCCCAGCGGGGTTCCTACAATGAGCAGTTCTTC; cdr3_aa: CASSPQRGSYNEQFF
j_call: TRBJ1-6; d_call: NA; v_call: TRBV19; cdr3_length: 16; clone_size: NA; cdr3_nt: TGTGCCAGTAGTATCCAGGGGAGGACCTATAATTCACCCCTCCACTTT; cdr3_aa: CASSIQGRTYNSPLHF
j_call: TRBJ2-4; d_call: NA; v_call: TRBV27; cdr3_length: 13; clone_size: few; cdr3_nt: TGTGCCAGCAGTTTGACCCCACCGGACATTCAGTACTTC; cdr3_aa: CASSLTPPDIQYF
j_call: TRBJ2-3; d_call: NA; v_call: TRBV24-1; cdr3_length: 18; clone_size: many; cdr3_nt: TGTGCCACCAGTGACACCCGGCAGGGTAGAAACCAAGCAGATACGCAGTATTTT; cdr3_aa: CATSDTRQGRNQADTQYF
j_call: TRBJ2-2; d_call: TRBD1; v_call: TRBV6-2/TRBV6-3; cdr3_length: 15; clone_size: few; cdr3_nt: TGTGCCAGCAGTGCGGCGGGACAGGGCACCGGGGAGCTGTTTTTT; cdr3_aa: CASSAAGQGTGELFF
j_call: TRBJ2-2; d_call: TRBD2; v_call: TRBV7-8; cdr3_length: 17; clone_size: many; cdr3_nt: TGTGCCAGCACCCGAACCGGGACTAGCGGGAGCGGCGGGGAGCTGTTTTTT; cdr3_aa: CASTRTGTSGSGGELFF